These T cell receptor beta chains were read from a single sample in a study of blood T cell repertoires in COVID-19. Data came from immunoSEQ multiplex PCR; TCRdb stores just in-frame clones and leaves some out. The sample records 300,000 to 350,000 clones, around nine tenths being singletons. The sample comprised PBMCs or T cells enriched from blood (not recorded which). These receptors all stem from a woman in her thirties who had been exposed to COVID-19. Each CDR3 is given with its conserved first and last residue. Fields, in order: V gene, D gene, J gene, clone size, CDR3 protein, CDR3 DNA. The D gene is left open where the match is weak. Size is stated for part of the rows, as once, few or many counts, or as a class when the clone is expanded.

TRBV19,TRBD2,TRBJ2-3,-,CASSSGLAVPDTQYF,TGTGCCAGTAGTTCGGGACTAGCGGTCCCCGATACGCAGTATTTT
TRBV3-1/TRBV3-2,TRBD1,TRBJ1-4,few,CASSRQGAEKLFF,TGTGCCAGCAGCCGACAGGGGGCTGAAAAACTGTTTTTT
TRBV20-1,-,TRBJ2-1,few,CSAPGMNEQFF,TGCAGTGCCCCAGGGATGAATGAGCAGTTCTTC
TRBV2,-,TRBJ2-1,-,CASSATPGNEQFF,TGTGCCAGCAGCGCGACCCCGGGCAATGAGCAGTTCTTC
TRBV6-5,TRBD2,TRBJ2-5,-,CASSHREEETQYF,TGTGCCAGCAGCCACCGGGAGGAAGAGACCCAGTACTTC
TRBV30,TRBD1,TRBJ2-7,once,CAWTSAGTGVREQYF,TGTGCCTGGACTTCGGCCGGGACAGGGGTGCGAGAGCAGTACTTC
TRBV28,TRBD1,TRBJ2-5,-,CASSFAGTGGETQYF,TGTGCCAGCAGTTTCGCTGGGACAGGAGGGGAGACCCAGTACTTC
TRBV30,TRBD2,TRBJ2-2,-,CAWGALAGYTGELFF,TGTGCCTGGGGGGCATTAGCGGGATACACCGGGGAGCTGTTTTTT
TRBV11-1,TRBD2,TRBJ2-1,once,CASSFGLAGGYEQFF,TGTGCCAGCAGCTTTGGACTAGCGGGAGGATATGAGCAGTTCTTC
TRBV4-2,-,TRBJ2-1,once,CASRDRGNEQFF,TGTGCCAGCAGGGATCGGGGCAATGAGCAGTTCTTC
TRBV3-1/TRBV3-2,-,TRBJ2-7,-,CASSQPAVGGGASYEQYF,TGTGCCAGCAGCCAACCAGCTGTTGGCGGAGGAGCCTCCTACGAGCAGTACTTC
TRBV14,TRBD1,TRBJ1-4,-,CASSTRQGTFATNEKLFF,TGTGCCAGCAGCACTCGACAGGGGACTTTTGCAACTAATGAAAAACTGTTTTTT
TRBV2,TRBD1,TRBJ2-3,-,CASRGQGLATDTQYF,TGTGCCAGCAGGGGACAGGGCCTTGCTACAGATACGCAGTATTTT
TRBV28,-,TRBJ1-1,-,CASSLSSPNTEAFF,TGTGCCAGCAGTTTGTCCTCCCCGAACACTGAAGCTTTCTTT
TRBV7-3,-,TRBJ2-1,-,CASSRGGIGYNEQFF,TGTGCCAGCAGCAGGGGGGGAATCGGCTACAATGAGCAGTTCTTC
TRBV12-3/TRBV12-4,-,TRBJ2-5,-,CASSSTGGTQYF,TGTGCCAGCAGTTCGACAGGAGGGACCCAGTACTTC
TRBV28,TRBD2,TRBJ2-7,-,CASSTRTSGRAQYF,TGTGCCAGCAGTACCCGGACTAGCGGGAGGGCCCAGTACTTC
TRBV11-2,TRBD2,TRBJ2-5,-,CASSSRWTSGMRETQYF,TGTGCCAGCAGCTCCCGATGGACTAGCGGGATGAGGGAGACCCAGTACTTC
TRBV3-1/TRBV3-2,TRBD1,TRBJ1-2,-,CASRPGQTYYGYTF,TGTGCCAGCAGACCGGGACAGACTTACTATGGCTACACCTTC
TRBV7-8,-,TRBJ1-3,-,CASSLALGRGDYSGNTIYF,TGTGCCAGCAGCTTAGCCCTTGGACGGGGAGACTACTCTGGAAACACCATATATTTT
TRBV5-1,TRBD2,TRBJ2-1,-,CASSLAVVLAGPGEQFF,TGCGCCAGCAGCTTGGCGGTAGTGCTAGCGGGGCCGGGGGAGCAGTTCTTC
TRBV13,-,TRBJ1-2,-,CASSSYSRAGYTF,TGTGCCAGCAGCTCTTATTCCAGGGCTGGCTACACCTTC
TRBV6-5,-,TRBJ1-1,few,CASSYGGTEAFF,TGTGCCAGCAGTTACGGGGGGACTGAAGCTTTCTTT
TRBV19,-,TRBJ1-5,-,CASSIGGYRPNQPQHF,TGTGCCAGTAGTATAGGGGGCTACAGGCCCAATCAGCCCCAGCATTTT
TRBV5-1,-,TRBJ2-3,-,CASSFVGPDTQYF,TGCGCCAGCAGCTTTGTGGGGCCAGATACGCAGTATTTT
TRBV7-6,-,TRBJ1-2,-,CASSSSGLGAAF,TGTGCCAGCAGCTCGTCAGGGTTGGGGGCCGCCTTC
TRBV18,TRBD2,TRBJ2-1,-,CASSPRSGNEQFF,TGTGCCAGCTCACCCCGGAGCGGGAACGAGCAGTTCTTC
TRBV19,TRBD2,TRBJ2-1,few,CASNVLAGNNEQFF,TGTGCCAGTAATGTACTAGCGGGGAACAATGAGCAGTTCTTC
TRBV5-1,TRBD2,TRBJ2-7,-,CASSFFPGLAGGSYEQYF,TGCGCCAGCAGCTTCTTCCCAGGACTAGCGGGAGGGTCCTACGAGCAGTACTTC
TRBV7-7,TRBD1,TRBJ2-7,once,CASSLDRGYEQYF,TGTGCCAGCAGCCTCGACAGGGGTTACGAGCAGTACTTC
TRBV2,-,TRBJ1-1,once,CASSEFGDSEAFF,TGTGCCAGCAGTGAATTTGGTGACAGCGAAGCTTTCTTT
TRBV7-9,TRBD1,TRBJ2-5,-,CASSARTGHKETQYF,TGTGCCAGCAGCGCCAGGACAGGACATAAAGAGACCCAGTACTTC
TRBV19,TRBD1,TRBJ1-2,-,CASRTGGVTYF,TGTGCCAGCAGGACAGGGGGAGTAACATACTTC
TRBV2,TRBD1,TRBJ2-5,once,CASSRTGRETQYF,TGTGCCAGCAGTCGGACAGGGCGGGAGACCCAGTACTTC
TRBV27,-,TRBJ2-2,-,CASSLLMNTGELFF,TGTGCCAGCAGTTTGCTAATGAACACCGGGGAGCTGTTTTTT
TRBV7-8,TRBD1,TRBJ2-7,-,CASSQGTGVEQYF,TGTGCCAGCAGCCAAGGGACAGGGGTCGAGCAGTACTTC
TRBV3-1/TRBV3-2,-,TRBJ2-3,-,CASSYSGSTDTQYF,TGTGCCAGCAGTTATAGCGGATCCACAGATACGCAGTATTTT
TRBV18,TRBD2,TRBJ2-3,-,CASSPPLAGPDTQYF,TGTGCCAGCTCACCACCGCTAGCGGGACCAGATACGCAGTATTTT
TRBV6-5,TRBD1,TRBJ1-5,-,CASKLGTGKYQPQHF,TGTGCCAGCAAACTCGGGACAGGGAAGTATCAGCCCCAGCATTTT
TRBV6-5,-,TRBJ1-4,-,CASRSYRVDEKLFF,TGTGCCAGCAGATCATACAGAGTGGATGAAAAACTGTTTTTT
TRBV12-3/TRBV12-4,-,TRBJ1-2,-,CASSPYGNGGYTF,TGTGCCAGCAGCCCCTACGGGAACGGTGGCTACACCTTC
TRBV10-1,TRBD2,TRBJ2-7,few,CASSASGRGEQYF,TGCGCCAGCAGTGCTAGCGGGAGGGGCGAGCAGTACTTC
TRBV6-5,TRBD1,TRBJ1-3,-,CASSYGGQGKGNTIYF,TGTGCCAGCAGTTACGGAGGACAGGGCAAAGGAAACACCATATATTTT
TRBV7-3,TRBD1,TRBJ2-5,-,CASSPRGRGPLGGTQYF,TGTGCCAGCAGCCCTAGGGGCAGGGGGCCCCTTGGGGGGACCCAGTACTTC
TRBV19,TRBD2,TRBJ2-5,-,CASSRLAGGQETQYF,TGTGCCAGTAGTAGACTAGCGGGAGGTCAAGAGACCCAGTACTTC
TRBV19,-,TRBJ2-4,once,CASRLGNSKNIQYF,TGTGCCAGTAGGCTCGGGAACTCCAAAAACATTCAGTACTTC
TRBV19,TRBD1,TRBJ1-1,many,CASSTAFYRGREAFF,TGTGCCAGTAGTACCGCTTTCTACAGGGGAAGGGAAGCTTTCTTT
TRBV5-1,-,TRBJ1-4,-,CASSPGGREKLFF,TGCGCCAGCTCTCCGGGGGGCAGGGAAAAACTGTTTTTT
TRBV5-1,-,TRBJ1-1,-,CASSVTLNTEAFF,TGCGCCAGCAGCGTGACACTGAACACTGAAGCTTTCTTT
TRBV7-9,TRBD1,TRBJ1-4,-,CASSLSDRGSEKLFF,TGTGCCAGCAGCCTCTCGGACAGGGGAAGCGAAAAACTGTTTTTT
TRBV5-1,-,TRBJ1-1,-,CASSLRGGQTEAFF,TGCGCCAGCAGCTTGCGCGGGGGGCAGACTGAAGCTTTCTTT
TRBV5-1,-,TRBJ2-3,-,CASSIWASENRTDTQYF,TGCGCCAGCAGCATTTGGGCTAGCGAGAATCGCACAGATACGCAGTATTTT
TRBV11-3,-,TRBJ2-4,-,CASSLARGGNAKNIQYF,TGTGCCAGCAGCTTAGCGCGGGGAGGTAACGCCAAAAACATTCAGTACTTC
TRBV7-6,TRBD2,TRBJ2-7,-,CASSLGGSGGYEQYF,TGTGCCAGCAGCTTAGGTGGGAGCGGGGGGTACGAGCAGTACTTC
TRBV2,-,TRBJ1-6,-,CASSEISQQALNSPLHF,TGTGCCAGCAGTGAAATTTCTCAACAGGCTCTTAATTCACCCCTCCACTTT
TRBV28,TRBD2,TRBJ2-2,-,CASSLLVGTSDANTGELFF,TGTGCCAGCAGTTTGCTCGTGGGGACTAGCGACGCGAACACCGGGGAGCTGTTTTTT